This is a list of T cell receptor beta chains from one sample in a study of cytomegalovirus exposure and HLA in healthy donors. Measured with immunoSEQ multiplex PCR; TCRdb has only the in-frame clones, and not every one. The sample lists 140,000 or so clones, roughly 72% occurring once. Source material: PBMCs. The receptor source for this set is a man aged 35-49 years in good health and CMV-seronegative. Both conserved end residues are part of each CDR3. D genes are given only for firm matches. Part of the rows lack a size; the others show once, few, many or a class for expanded clones.

j_call	clone_size	d_call	v_call	cdr3_length	cdr3_nt	cdr3_aa
TRBJ2-1	-	-	TRBV21-1	13	TGTGCCAGGGGCCGGATCCGCGGGAATGAGCAGTTCTTC	CARGRIRGNEQFF
TRBJ2-3	-	-	TRBV7-3	15	TGTGCCAGCAGCTTACGAGGTGACGGGTCAGATACGCAGTATTTT	CASSLRGDGSDTQYF
TRBJ1-2	-	-	TRBV6-5	13	TGTGCCAGCAGCCCAGGCGTACTGAGAGGCTACACCTTC	CASSPGVLRGYTF
TRBJ2-3	-	-	TRBV6-5	12	TGTGCCAGCAGTTACGGCCAAGGGGACAAGTATTTT	CASSYGQGDKYF
TRBJ2-1	-	TRBD1	TRBV19	14	TGTGCCAGTAGTATGGGTCGGGACAGAAATGAGCAGTTCTTC	CASSMGRDRNEQFF
TRBJ1-1	-	-	TRBV5-1	13	TGCGCCAGCAGTGGAACAGTGAACACTGAAGCTTTCTTT	CASSGTVNTEAFF
TRBJ1-6	-	TRBD1	TRBV7-6	15	TGTGCCAGCAGCTTTGGGACAGCTCATAATTCACCCCTCCACTTT	CASSFGTAHNSPLHF
TRBJ2-1	few	TRBD1	TRBV5-1	15	TGCGCCAGCAGCTTGGACAGGGGAAGCTACAATGAGCAGTTCTTC	CASSLDRGSYNEQFF
TRBJ2-5	once	TRBD1	TRBV18	14	TGTGCCAGCTCACCAGCAGGGGGCTATGAGACCCAGTACTTC	CASSPAGGYETQYF
TRBJ2-7	-	-	TRBV7-6	15	TGTGCCAGCAGCTTAACAGTCGGGGACTCCTACGAGCAGTACTTC	CASSLTVGDSYEQYF
TRBJ1-1	-	TRBD1	TRBV4-3	14	TGCGCCAGCAGCTCAGGACAGGCACGCACTGAAGCTTTCTTT	CASSSGQARTEAFF
TRBJ2-7	-	-	TRBV2	13	TGTGCCAGCAGTCTTTACAGGGTACCCGAGCAGTACTTC	CASSLYRVPEQYF
TRBJ2-5	-	-	TRBV11-3	16	TGTGCCAGCAGCTATGCCAGCGAGCAGGGGCAAGAGACCCAGTACTTC	CASSYASEQGQETQYF
TRBJ2-7	-	-	TRBV5-6	11	TGTGCCAGCAGCTTTCAGTACGAGCAGTACTTC	CASSFQYEQYF
TRBJ2-1	-	TRBD2	TRBV6-4	16	TGTGCCAGCAGTGACTCTGCGGGAGGTCGCTACAATGAGCAGTTCTTC	CASSDSAGGRYNEQFF
TRBJ2-2	few	-	TRBV5-4	13	TGTGCCAGCAGCTCCCAGGGGATCGGGGAGCTGTTTTTT	CASSSQGIGELFF
TRBJ2-7	-	-	TRBV11-2	17	TGTGCCAGCAGTCGATTTCGAACCGCAGGTTGGCCCTACGAGCAGTACTTC	CASSRFRTAGWPYEQYF
TRBJ2-7	few	TRBD2	TRBV30	18	TGTGCCTGGAGTCCGTTTAGCGGGGGGTTCGACGAGTCCTACGAGCAGTACTTC	CAWSPFSGGFDESYEQYF
TRBJ2-2	-	TRBD1	TRBV6-1	16	TGTGCCAGCAGTGAAGGAACAGGGGGGAACACCGGGGAGCTGTTTTTT	CASSEGTGGNTGELFF
TRBJ1-1	once	-	TRBV9	13	TGTGCCAGCGGTGGTGAAATGAGCACTGAAGCTTTCTTT	CASGGEMSTEAFF
TRBJ2-5	-	-	TRBV18	17	TGTGCCAGCTCACCAGGTGGAAAAGTCGAGGGCCCGGTGACCCAGTACTTC	CASSPGGKVEGPVTQYF
TRBJ2-5	-	TRBD1	TRBV6-5	16	TGTGCCAGCAGTTACCTGACAGGGGGCCGGGGAGAGACCCAGTACTTC	CASSYLTGGRGETQYF
TRBJ2-1	-	-	TRBV4-1	16	TGCGCCAGCAGCCCCCGCAGTAGCGACTCCTACAATGAGCAGTTCTTC	CASSPRSSDSYNEQFF
TRBJ2-7	-	-	TRBV9	14	TGTGCCAGCAGCACATCAGGGTCCCCCTACGAGCAGTACTTC	CASSTSGSPYEQYF
TRBJ2-2	-	-	TRBV18	14	TGTGCCAGCTCACCTCAGGGAAGGACCGGGGAGCTGTTTTTT	CASSPQGRTGELFF
TRBJ2-1	-	TRBD2	TRBV9	15	TGTGCCAGCAGCGTAGTAAGCGGGGCCTACAATGAGCAGTTCTTC	CASSVVSGAYNEQFF
TRBJ2-7	-	-	TRBV10-2	13	TGCGCCAGCAGCCTGACAGTCTCCTACGAGCAGTACTTC	CASSLTVSYEQYF
TRBJ2-2	-	-	TRBV19	15	TGTGCCAGTAGTATCTCTCCCAGGGGTACCGGGGAGCTGTTTTTT	CASSISPRGTGELFF
TRBJ2-7	-	-	TRBV7-6	19	TGTGCCAGCAGCTCCGGACAGGGGGGAAGCGGGGGGATCACCTACGAGCAGTACTTC	CASSSGQGGSGGITYEQYF
TRBJ2-1	-	TRBD2	TRBV14	21	TGTGCCAGCAGCCAAGATCTGATGGGGTTGGGAGCGGGGGCCCCAAACAATGAGCAGTTCTTC	CASSQDLMGLGAGAPNNEQFF
TRBJ2-7	-	-	TRBV4-2	15	TGTGCCAGCAGCCAAGATGAGGACATACGCTACGAGCAGTACTTC	CASSQDEDIRYEQYF
TRBJ2-2	-	TRBD1	TRBV7-9	16	TGTGCCAGCAGCCCGCACAGGGGGTGGGGCACCGGGGAGCTGTTTTTT	CASSPHRGWGTGELFF
TRBJ2-1	once	-	TRBV30	15	TGTGCCCATGGGCGGGTTTTACCTTCCTACAATGAGCAGTTCTTC	CAHGRVLPSYNEQFF
TRBJ2-5	once	TRBD2	TRBV30	13	TGTGCCTGGAGTCCTAGCGGGTTCGAAGGGGAGTACTTC	CAWSPSGFEGEYF
TRBJ2-6	-	-	TRBV7-2	15	TGTGCCAGCAGCTTCCTCTCGGGAGGGGCCAACGTCCTGACTTTC	CASSFLSGGANVLTF
TRBJ1-1	once	-	TRBV7-2	15	TGTGCCAGCAGCTTAGCAGGGGGATTTGCCGCTGAAGCTTTCTTT	CASSLAGGFAAEAFF
TRBJ2-7	-	-	TRBV7-2	17	TGTGCCAGCAGCTTAGAGGGGGGTCTAGCGGCTGCCTACGAGCAGTACTTC	CASSLEGGLAAAYEQYF
TRBJ2-2	-	TRBD1	TRBV15	17	TGTGCCACCAGCAGCTCGGACAGGGGGCGACAGACCGGGGAGCTGTTTTTT	CATSSSDRGRQTGELFF
TRBJ2-2	-	-	TRBV12-5	15	TGTGCTAGTGGTCTTGGTAGCACCTACACCGGGGAGCTGTTTTTT	CASGLGSTYTGELFF
TRBJ1-1	-	-	TRBV5-6	13	TGTGCCAGCAGCTTGGCCGTGAACACTGAAGCTTTCTTT	CASSLAVNTEAFF
TRBJ2-7	-	TRBD1	TRBV28	20	TGTGCCAGCAGTTATCGAATGATACCCGGGACAGGGATCGGCTCCTACGAGCAGTACTTC	CASSYRMIPGTGIGSYEQYF
TRBJ2-3	few	-	TRBV6-1	16	TGTGCCAGCAGTGAGACCGGGACATCCTACACAGATACGCAGTATTTT	CASSETGTSYTDTQYF
TRBJ2-7	-	-	TRBV6-1	15	TGTGCCAGCAGTGAAACAGGAGTAATTACCTACGAGCAGTACTTC	CASSETGVITYEQYF
TRBJ2-7	-	TRBD2	TRBV7-8	17	TGTGCCAGCAGCTTAGGTTCTGGACTAGCGGGAGTCTACGAGCAGTACTTC	CASSLGSGLAGVYEQYF
TRBJ2-7	-	-	TRBV4-3	15	TGCGCCAGCAGCCAAGAGGGGGCGGGGGCCTACGAGCAGTACTTC	CASSQEGAGAYEQYF
TRBJ2-3	-	TRBD2	TRBV4-1	18	TGCGCCAGCAGCCAAGATGGGGGACTAGCGGACTACACAGATACGCAGTATTTT	CASSQDGGLADYTDTQYF
TRBJ1-2	-	-	TRBV28	14	TGTGCCACCCCAGGAGCGGACGCTGGATATGGCTACACCTTC	CATPGADAGYGYTF
TRBJ2-1	-	-	TRBV11-3	14	TGTGCCAGCAGCTTATCGGGCTCCTACAATGAGCAGTTCTTC	CASSLSGSYNEQFF
TRBJ2-3	-	-	TRBV25-1	15	TGTGCCAGCAGTGATCAGGGGTGGGTAACAGATACGCAGTATTTT	CASSDQGWVTDTQYF
TRBJ1-6	-	-	TRBV29-1	13	TGCAGCGTTGCGACGGCCCAGGATTCACCCCTCCACTTT	CSVATAQDSPLHF